The 16 T cell receptor beta chains given below trace back to one sample, sequenced in a study of blood T cell repertoires in COVID-19. The protocol was immunoSEQ multiplex PCR, while the TCRdb copy is restricted to in-frame clones and leaves out a portion. The sample has about 170,000 clones; 70% to 90% are singletons. The sample consisted of PBMCs or T cells enriched from blood (not recorded which). The receptors here all came from a young woman who had recovered from COVID-19.

V gene TRBV7-2 combines with J gene TRBJ2-7; possible D gene TRBD2, 6 bases. The CDR3 extends over 12 amino acids. Trimming pared 4 bases from V and 3 bases from J, leaving 7 bases between. Germline V gene lookup returns CDR1 SGHTA and CDR2 FQGNSA. The CDR3 bases are TGTGCCAGCAGCTCGACTAGCTACGAGCAGTACTTC. Protein: CASSSTSYEQYF.

This chain joins TRBV7-9 and TRBJ2-5, with 7 positions matching TRBD1. From germline, CDR1 is SEHNR and CDR2 FQNEAQ (reference sequence). This CDR3 contains 15 residues. V shed 1 base, J shed 4 bases, and the junction held 6 bases outside the gene matches. The CDR3, as DNA: TGTGCCAGCAGCTTAGACCAGGGGGTCGGAGAGACCCAGTACTTC. It yields the protein CASSLDQGVGETQYF.

The chain joins TRBV28 to TRBJ2-6, with no clear D. The CDR3 totals 15 residues. Germline assignment: CDR1 MDHEN and CDR2 SYDVKM. Trimming cost V 4 bases and J 0 bases, with 7 bases left between them. The CDR3 bases are TGTGCCAGCAGTTCTGAGTACTCTGGGGCCAACGTCCTGACTTTC. It codes for CASSSEYSGANVLTF.

This chain links TRBV6-5 with TRBJ1-5, with 7 nucleotides matching TRBD1. Germline CDR1 and CDR2: MNHEY and SVGAGI. The junction had 11 bases not matched to a gene; V was cut back by 6 bases and J by 6 bases. The CDR3 totals 15 residues. DNA of the CDR3: TGTGCCAGCAGGACCTCACAGGGGTCGGGTCAGCCCCAGCATTTT. This codes for CASRTSQGSGQPQHF.

The CDR3 protein is CSVDSGLYNEQFF. CDR3 nucleotides: TGCAGCGTTGATAGCGGGCTTTACAATGAGCAGTTCTTC. The gene calls are TRBV29-1 and TRBJ2-1; 7 bases fit TRBD2. The germline V gene has CDR1 SQVTM and CDR2 ANQGSEA. The CDR3 extends over 13 amino acids. Unmatched junction bases numbered 3, after V lost 3 bases and J lost 4 bases.

The chain has TRBV28 and TRBJ2-1; 8 nucleotides align to TRBD2. CDR3 length: 15 amino acids. CDR1 and CDR2 (germline): MDHEN, SYDVKM. The V and J ends lost 3 bases and 2 bases, in that order; junction bases with no gene match: 3. For the CDR3, the DNA is TGTGCCAGCAGTTTGGGTAGCGGGGCCTACAATGAGCAGTTCTTC. Protein product: CASSLGSGAYNEQFF.

The DNA of the CDR3 is TGTGCCAGCAGCCCGGACAGGGTGATTGAAAAACTGTTTTTT. It specifies CASSPDRVIEKLFF. The chain links TRBV28 to TRBJ1-4; 8 positions match TRBD1. The germline V gene has CDR1 MDHEN and CDR2 SYDVKM. This CDR3 region has 14 residues. With 6 bases clipped from V and 7 bases from J, the junction kept 7 bases outside the gene matches.

This chain connects TRBV5-5 to TRBJ2-5; 10 bases line up with TRBD1. CDR3 length: 15 residues. The junction had 9 bases not matched to a gene; V was cut back by 5 bases and J by 5 bases. The germline V gene encodes CDR1 SGHKS and CDR2 YYEKEE (reference sequence). The CDR3 region is CASRSDRGSGETQYF. For the CDR3, the DNA is TGTGCCAGCAGGTCGGACAGGGGGTCGGGGGAGACCCAGTACTTC. Full variable domain (remainder filled in from reference TRBV5-5 and TRBJ2-5): DAGVTQSPTHLIKTRGQQVTLRCSPISGHKSVSWYQQVLGQGPQFIFQYYEKEERGRGNFPDRFSARQFPNYSSELNVNALLLGDSALYLCASRSDRGSGETQYFGPGTRLLVL.

The J gene is TRBJ1-1, the V gene TRBV3-1 (or the pseudogene TRBV3-2); the D gene is possibly TRBD1 (5 bases). This CDR3 has 12 residues. The V end lost 4 bases, the J end lost 5 bases, and 8 bases lay between the germline ends. CDR1 and CDR2 from the germline V gene are LGHDT and YNNKEL (reference sequence). The chain's CDR3 is CASSRRGTEAFF. In DNA form, the CDR3 reads TGTGCCAGCAGCCGAAGGGGTACTGAAGCTTTCTTT.

The chain recombines TRBV10-3 with TRBJ2-7, with TRBD2 matching over 10 bases. CDR3 length: 17 amino acids. Germline CDR1 and CDR2: ENHRY and SYGVKD. The V gene end was trimmed by 10 bases and the J gene end by 4 bases; junction bases not matched to a gene: 19. DNA for the CDR3: TGTGCCACCGGCCCGGGACTAGCGTTTACTGGGTCTTACGAGCAGTACTTC. This sequence encodes CATGPGLAFTGSYEQYF.

This chain links TRBV6-4 with TRBJ2-1; 8 nucleotides agree with TRBD2. Germline CDR1 reads MRHNA; CDR2 reads SNTAGT. The CDR3 consists of 15 residues. Trimming removed 7 bases from V and 0 bases from J; junction bases left unmatched: 5. DNA of the CDR3: TGTGCCAGCATTCTAGCGGGCATCTCCTACAATGAGCAGTTCTTC. It is translated as CASILAGISYNEQFF.

This chain joins TRBV4-2 and TRBJ2-7; 7 bases fit TRBD2. This CDR3 is 15 amino acids long. V shed 4 bases, J shed 2 bases, and the junction held 8 bases outside the gene matches. Germline V gene sequence: CDR1 LGHNA, CDR2 YNFKEQ. DNA for the CDR3: TGTGCCAGCAGCCTATTGCTAGCGGCAACCTACGAGCAGTACTTC. Translated: CASSLLLAATYEQYF.

CDR3 protein: CASSFLIETQYF. The DNA of the CDR3 is TGTGCCAGCAGTTTTTTAATTGAGACCCAGTACTTC. V usage is TRBV12-3 or TRBV12-4 and J usage is TRBJ2-5; D unclear. The CDR3 runs 12 residues. V was pared by 3 bases and J by 5 bases, with 7 bases between.

Only a few counts were recorded for this clone. In DNA, the CDR3 is TGTGCCAGCAGCCCAAACGCACGCCGGGACTATCGATGGGAGACCCAGTACTTC. Translated, it gives CASSPNARRDYRWETQYF. V usage is TRBV28 and J usage is TRBJ2-5; 7 bases fit TRBD2. CDR1 and CDR2 (germline): MDHEN, SYDVKM. V trimming: 6 bases; J trimming: 5 bases; junction bases outside the gene matches: 21. This CDR3 spans 18 amino acids.

The chain is built from TRBV10-3 and TRBJ2-2, with 10 positions matching TRBD2. Germline V lookup: CDR1 ENHRY, CDR2 SYGVKD. There are 17 residues in the CDR3. V shed 3 bases and J 0 bases; nucleotides not matched to a gene: 4. The DNA for the CDR3 is TGTGCCATCAGTGACCCTGGACTAGCGGCGAACACCGGGGAGCTGTTTTTT. Encoded protein: CAISDPGLAANTGELFF.

V is TRBV15 and J is TRBJ2-5, with 9 nucleotides matching TRBD2. Germline trimming cut 1 base from V and 2 bases from J; bases unmatched to any gene: 8. The CDR3 runs to 17 residues. The germline V gene has CDR1 LNHNV and CDR2 YYDKDF (reference sequence). The CDR3 reads CATSRGSTSGPQETQYF. CDR3 in DNA: TGTGCCACCAGCAGAGGATCGACTAGCGGCCCTCAAGAGACCCAGTACTTC.